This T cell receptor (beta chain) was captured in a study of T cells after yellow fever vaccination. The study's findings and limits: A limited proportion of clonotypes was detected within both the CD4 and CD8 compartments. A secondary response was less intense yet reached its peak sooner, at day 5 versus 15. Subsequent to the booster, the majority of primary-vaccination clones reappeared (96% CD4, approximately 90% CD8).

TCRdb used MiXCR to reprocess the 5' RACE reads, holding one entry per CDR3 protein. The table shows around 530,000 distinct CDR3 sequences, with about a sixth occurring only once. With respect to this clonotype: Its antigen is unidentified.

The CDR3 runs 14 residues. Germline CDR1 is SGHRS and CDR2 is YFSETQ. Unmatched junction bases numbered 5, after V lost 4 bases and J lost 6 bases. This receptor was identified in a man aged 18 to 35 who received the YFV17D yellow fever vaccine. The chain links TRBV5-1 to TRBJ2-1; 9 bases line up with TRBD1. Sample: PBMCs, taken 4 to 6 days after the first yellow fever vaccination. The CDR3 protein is CASSPGTGLNEQFF. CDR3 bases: TGCGCCAGCAGCCCGGGGACAGGGCTCAATGAGCAGTTCTTC.